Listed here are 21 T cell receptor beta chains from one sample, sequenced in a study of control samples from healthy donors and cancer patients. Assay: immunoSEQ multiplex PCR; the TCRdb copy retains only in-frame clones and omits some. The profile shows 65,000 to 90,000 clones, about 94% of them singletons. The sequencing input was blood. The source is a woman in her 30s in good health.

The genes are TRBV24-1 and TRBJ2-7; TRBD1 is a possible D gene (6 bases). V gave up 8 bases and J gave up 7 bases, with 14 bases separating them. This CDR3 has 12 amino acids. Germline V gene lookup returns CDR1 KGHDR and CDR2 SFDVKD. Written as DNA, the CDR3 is TGTGCCACCAAGGACAGAGTGGGGGAGCAGTACTTC. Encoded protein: CATKDRVGEQYF.

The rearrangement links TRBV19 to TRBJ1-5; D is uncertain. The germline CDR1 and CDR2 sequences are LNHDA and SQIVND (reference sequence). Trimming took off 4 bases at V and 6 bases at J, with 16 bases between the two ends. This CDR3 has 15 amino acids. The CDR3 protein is CASSSIFGVTQPQHF. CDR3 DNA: TGTGCCAGTAGTAGTATCTTCGGGGTTACTCAGCCCCAGCATTTT.

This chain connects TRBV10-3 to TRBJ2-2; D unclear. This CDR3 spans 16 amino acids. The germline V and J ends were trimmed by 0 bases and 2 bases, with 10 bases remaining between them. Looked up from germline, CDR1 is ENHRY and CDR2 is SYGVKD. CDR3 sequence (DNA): TGTGCCATCAGTGAGTCGAGTCTAGATAACACCGGGGAGCTGTTTTTT. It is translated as CAISESSLDNTGELFF.

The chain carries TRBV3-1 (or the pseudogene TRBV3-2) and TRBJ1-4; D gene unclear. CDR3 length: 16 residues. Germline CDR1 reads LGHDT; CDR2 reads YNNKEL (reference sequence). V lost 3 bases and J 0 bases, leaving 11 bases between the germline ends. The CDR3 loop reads CASSHKKTTTNEKLFF. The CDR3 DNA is TGTGCCAGCAGCCACAAGAAGACAACAACTAATGAAAAACTGTTTTTT.

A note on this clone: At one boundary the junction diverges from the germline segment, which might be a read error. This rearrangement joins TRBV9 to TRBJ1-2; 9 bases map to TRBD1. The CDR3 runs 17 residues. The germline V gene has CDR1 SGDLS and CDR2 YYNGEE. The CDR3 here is CATSVGGTGYSAYGYTF. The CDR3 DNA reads TGTGCCACCAGCGTGGGGGGGACAGGGTACTCGGCCTATGGCTACACCTTC.

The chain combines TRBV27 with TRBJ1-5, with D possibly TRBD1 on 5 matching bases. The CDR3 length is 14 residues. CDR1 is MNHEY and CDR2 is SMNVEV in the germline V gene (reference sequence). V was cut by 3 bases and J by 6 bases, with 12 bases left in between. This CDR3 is CASSLSPGSQPQHF. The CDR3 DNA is TGTGCCAGCAGTTTGTCTCCAGGGAGTCAGCCCCAGCATTTT.

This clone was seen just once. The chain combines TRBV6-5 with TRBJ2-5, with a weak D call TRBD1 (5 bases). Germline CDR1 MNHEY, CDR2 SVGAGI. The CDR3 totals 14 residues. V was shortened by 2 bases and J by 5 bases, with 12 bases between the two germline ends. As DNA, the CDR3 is TGTGCCAGCAGTTACGAATCAGGGCTTGAGACCCAGTACTTC. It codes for CASSYESGLETQYF.

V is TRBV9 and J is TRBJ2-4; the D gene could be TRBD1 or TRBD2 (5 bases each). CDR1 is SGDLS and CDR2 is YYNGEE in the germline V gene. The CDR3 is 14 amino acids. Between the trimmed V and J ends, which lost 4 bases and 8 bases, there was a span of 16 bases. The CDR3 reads CASSSGTLGDIQYF. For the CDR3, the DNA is TGTGCCAGCAGCTCGGGGACCCTAGGAGACATTCAGTACTTC.

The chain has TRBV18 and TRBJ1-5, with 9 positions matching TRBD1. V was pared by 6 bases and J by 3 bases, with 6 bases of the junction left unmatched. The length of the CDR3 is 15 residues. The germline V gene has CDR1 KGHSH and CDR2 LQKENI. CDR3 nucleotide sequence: TGTGCCAGCTCCCTAGGACAGGGGCCCAATCAGCCCCAGCATTTT. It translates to CASSLGQGPNQPQHF.

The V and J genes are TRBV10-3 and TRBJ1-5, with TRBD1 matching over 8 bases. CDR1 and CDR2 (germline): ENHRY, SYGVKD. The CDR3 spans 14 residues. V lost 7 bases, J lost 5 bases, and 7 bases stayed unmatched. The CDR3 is CAINPGQGDQPQHF. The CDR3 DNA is TGTGCCATCAACCCAGGACAGGGCGATCAGCCCCAGCATTTT.

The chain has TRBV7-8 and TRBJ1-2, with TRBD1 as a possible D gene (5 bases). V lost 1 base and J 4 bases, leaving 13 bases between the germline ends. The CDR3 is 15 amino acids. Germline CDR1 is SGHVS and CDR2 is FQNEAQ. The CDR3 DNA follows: TGTGCCAGCAGCTTAGTTGGGGGGGATAGCTATGGCTACACCTTC. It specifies CASSLVGGDSYGYTF.

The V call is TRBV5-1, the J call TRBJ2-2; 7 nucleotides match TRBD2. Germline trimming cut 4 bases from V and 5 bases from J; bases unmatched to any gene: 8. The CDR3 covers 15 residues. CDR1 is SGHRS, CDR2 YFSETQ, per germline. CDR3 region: CASSLVTSSTGELFF. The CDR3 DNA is TGCGCCAGCAGCCTAGTGACTAGCAGTACCGGGGAGCTGTTTTTT. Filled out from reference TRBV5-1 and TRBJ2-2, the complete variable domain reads KAGVTQTPRYLIKTRGQQVTLSCSPISGHRSVSWYQQTPGQGLQFLFEYFSETQRNKGNFPGRFSGRQFSNSRSEMNVSTLELGDSALYLCASSLVTSSTGELFFGEGSRLTVL.

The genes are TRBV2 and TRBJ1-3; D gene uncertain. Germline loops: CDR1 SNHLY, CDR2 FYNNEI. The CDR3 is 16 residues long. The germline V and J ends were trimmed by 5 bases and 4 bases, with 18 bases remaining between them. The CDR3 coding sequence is TGTGCCAGCAGTTTCCGGACCTACAGTAAAGGAAACACCATATATTTT. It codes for CASSFRTYSKGNTIYF.

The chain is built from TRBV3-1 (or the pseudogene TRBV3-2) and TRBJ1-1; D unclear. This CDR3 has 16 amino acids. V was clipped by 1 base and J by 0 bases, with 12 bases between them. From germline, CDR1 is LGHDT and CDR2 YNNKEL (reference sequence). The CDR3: CASSQGVKVVNTEAFF. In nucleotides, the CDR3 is TGTGCCAGCAGCCAAGGGGTTAAGGTGGTGAACACTGAAGCTTTCTTT.

The CDR3 DNA sequence: TGTGCCAGCCGACAAGGAGGACAGTTGGGTTTTAATTCACCCCTCCACTTT. Protein product: CASRQGGQLGFNSPLHF. This rearrangement joins TRBV18 to TRBJ1-6; D might be TRBD1 (6 bases). Germline CDR1 is KGHSH and CDR2 is LQKENI. The CDR3 totals 17 residues. The V gene lost 8 bases and the J gene lost 6 bases, with 23 bases spanning the gap.

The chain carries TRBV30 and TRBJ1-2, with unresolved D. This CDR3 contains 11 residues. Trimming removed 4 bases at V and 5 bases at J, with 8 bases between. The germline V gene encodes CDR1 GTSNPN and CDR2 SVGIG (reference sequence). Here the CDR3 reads CAWILYYGYTF. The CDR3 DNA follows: TGTGCCTGGATCTTGTATTATGGCTACACCTTC.

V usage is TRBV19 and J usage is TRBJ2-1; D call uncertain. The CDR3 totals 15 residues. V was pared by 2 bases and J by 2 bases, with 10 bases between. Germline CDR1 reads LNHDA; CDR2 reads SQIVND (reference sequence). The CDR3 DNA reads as TGTGCCAGTAGTATAAGGGTAGGTCCCTACAATGAGCAGTTCTTC. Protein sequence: CASSIRVGPYNEQFF. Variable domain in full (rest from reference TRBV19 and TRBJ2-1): DGGITQSPKYLFRKEGQNVTLSCEQNLNHDAMYWYRQDPGQGLRLIYYSQIVNDFQKGDIAEGYSVSREKKESFPLTVTSAQKNPTAFYLCASSIRVGPYNEQFFGPGTRLTVL.

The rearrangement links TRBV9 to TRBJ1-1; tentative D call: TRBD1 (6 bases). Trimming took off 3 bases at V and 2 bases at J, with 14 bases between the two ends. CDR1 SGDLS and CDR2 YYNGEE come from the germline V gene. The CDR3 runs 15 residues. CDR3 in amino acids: CASSGGQNVNTEAFF. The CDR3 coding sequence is TGTGCCAGCAGCGGTGGACAGAACGTAAACACTGAAGCTTTCTTT.

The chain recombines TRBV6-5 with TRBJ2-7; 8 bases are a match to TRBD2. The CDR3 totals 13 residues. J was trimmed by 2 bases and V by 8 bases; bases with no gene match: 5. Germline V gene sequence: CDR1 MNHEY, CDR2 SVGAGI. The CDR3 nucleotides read TGTGCCAGCCGGGGGGGGTCTCCCTACGAGCAGTACTTC. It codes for CASRGGSPYEQYF.

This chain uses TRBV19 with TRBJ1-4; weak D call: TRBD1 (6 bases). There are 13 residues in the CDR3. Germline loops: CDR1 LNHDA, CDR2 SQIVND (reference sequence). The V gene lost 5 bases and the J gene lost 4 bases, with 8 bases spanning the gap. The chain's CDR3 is CASSPGVNEKLFF. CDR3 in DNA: TGTGCCAGTAGTCCAGGGGTTAATGAAAAACTGTTTTTT. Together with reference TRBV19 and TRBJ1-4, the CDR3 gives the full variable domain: DGGITQSPKYLFRKEGQNVTLSCEQNLNHDAMYWYRQDPGQGLRLIYYSQIVNDFQKGDIAEGYSVSREKKESFPLTVTSAQKNPTAFYLCASSPGVNEKLFFGSGTQLSVL.

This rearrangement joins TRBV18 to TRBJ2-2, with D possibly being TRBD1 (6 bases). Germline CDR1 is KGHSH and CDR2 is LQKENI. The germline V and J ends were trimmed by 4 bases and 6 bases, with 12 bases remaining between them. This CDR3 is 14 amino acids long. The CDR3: CASSLGTPAGELFF. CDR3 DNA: TGTGCCAGCTCACTCGGGACACCCGCCGGGGAGCTGTTTTTT.